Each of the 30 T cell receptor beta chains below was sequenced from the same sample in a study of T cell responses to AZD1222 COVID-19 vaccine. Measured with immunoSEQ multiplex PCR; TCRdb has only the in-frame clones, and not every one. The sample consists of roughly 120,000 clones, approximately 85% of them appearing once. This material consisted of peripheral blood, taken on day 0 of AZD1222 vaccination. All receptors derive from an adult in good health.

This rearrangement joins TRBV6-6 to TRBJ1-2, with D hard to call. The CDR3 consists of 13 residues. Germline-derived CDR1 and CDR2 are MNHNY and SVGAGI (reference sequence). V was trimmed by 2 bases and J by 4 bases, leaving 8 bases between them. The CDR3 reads CASSYAMGYGYTF. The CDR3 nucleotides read TGTGCCAGCAGTTACGCGATGGGCTATGGCTACACCTTC.

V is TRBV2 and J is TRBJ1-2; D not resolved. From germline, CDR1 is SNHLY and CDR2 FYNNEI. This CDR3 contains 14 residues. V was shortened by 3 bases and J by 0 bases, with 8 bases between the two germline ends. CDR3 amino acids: CASSEDGSNYGYTF. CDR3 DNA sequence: TGTGCCAGCAGTGAGGACGGTTCTAACTATGGCTACACCTTC.

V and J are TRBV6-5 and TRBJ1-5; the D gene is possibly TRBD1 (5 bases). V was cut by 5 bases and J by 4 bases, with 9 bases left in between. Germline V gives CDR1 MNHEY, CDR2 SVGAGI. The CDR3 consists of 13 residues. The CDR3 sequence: CASSNGGNQPQHF. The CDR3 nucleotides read TGTGCCAGCAGTAATGGGGGGAATCAGCCCCAGCATTTT.

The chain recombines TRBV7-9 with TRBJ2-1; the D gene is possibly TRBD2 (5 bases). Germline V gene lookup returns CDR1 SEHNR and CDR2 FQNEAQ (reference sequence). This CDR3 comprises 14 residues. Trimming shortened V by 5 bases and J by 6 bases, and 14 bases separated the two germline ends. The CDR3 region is CASSESGSANEQFF. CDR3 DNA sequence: TGTGCCAGCAGCGAATCGGGGAGTGCCAATGAGCAGTTCTTC.

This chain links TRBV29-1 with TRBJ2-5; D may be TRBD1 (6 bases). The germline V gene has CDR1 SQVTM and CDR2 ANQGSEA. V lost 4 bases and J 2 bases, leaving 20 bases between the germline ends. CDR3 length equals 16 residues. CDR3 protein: CSVAYPGTTSQETQYF. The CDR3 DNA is TGCAGCGTTGCGTACCCCGGGACAACCTCGCAAGAGACCCAGTACTTC.

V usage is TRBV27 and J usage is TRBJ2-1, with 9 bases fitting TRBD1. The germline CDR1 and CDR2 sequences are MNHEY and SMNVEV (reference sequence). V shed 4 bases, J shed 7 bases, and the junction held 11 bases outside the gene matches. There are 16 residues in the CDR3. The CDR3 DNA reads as TGTGCCAGCAGTTACTTAGACAGGGGGATTAGGAATGAGCAGTTCTTC. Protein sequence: CASSYLDRGIRNEQFF.

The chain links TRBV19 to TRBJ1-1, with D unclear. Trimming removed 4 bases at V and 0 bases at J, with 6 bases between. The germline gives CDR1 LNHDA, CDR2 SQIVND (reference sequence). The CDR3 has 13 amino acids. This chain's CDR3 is CASSNFMNTEAFF. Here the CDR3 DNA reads TGTGCCAGTAGTAATTTCATGAACACTGAAGCTTTCTTT.

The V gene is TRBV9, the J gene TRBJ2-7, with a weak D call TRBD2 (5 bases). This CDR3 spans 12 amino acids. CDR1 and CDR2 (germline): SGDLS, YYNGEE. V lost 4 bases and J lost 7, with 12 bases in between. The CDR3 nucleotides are TGTGCCAGCAGCAGGGCGGAGGATGAGCAGTACTTC. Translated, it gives CASSRAEDEQYF.

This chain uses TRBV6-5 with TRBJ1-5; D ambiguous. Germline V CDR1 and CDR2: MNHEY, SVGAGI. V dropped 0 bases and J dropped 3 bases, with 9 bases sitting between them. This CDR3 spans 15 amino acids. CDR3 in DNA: TGTGCCAGCAGTTACTCGAGTACCCCCAATCAGCCCCAGCATTTT. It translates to CASSYSSTPNQPQHF.

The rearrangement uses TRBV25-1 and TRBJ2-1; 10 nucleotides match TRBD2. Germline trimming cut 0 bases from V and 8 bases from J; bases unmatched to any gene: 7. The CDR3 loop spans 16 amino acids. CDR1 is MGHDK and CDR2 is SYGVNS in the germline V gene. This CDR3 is CASSEYFQREGDEQFF. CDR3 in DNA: TGTGCCAGCAGTGAATATTTTCAGCGGGAGGGCGATGAGCAGTTCTTC.

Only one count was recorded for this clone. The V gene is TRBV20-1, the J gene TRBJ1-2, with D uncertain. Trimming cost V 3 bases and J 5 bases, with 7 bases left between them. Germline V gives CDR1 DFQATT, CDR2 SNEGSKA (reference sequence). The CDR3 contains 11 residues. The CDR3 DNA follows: TGCAGTGCTAGTATCTCGTATGGCTACACCTTC. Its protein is CSASISYGYTF.

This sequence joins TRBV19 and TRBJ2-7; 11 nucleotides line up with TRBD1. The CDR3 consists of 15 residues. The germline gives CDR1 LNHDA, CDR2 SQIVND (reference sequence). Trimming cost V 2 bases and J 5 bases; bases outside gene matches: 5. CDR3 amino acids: CASSITGTGGNEQYF. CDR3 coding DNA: TGTGCCAGTAGTATAACCGGGACAGGGGGAAACGAGCAGTACTTC.

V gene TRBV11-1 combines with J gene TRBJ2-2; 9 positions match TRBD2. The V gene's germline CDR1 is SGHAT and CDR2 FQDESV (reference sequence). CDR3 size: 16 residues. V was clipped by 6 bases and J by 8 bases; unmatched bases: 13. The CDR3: CASSPWDSGSSGELFF. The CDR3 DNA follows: TGTGCCAGCAGTCCTTGGGATAGCGGGAGTTCAGGGGAGCTGTTTTTT.

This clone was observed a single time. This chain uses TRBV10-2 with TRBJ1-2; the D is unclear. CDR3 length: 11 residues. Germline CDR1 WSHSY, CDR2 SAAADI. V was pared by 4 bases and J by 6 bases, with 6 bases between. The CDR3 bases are TGCGCCAGCAGTGGATTTCATGGCTACACCTTC. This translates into CASSGFHGYTF.

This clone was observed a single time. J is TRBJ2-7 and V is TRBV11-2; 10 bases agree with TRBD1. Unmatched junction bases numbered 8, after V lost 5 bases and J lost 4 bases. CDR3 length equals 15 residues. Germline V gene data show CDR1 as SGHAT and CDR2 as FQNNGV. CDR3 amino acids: CASSPADRGRYEQYF. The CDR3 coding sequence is TGTGCCAGCAGCCCAGCCGACAGGGGGCGTTACGAGCAGTACTTC.

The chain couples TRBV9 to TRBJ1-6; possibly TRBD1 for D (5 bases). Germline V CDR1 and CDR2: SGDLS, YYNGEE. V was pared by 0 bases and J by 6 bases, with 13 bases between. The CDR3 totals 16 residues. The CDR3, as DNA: TGTGCCAGCAGCGTAGGAATGGGGACGGGTAATTCACCCCTCCACTTT. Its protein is CASSVGMGTGNSPLHF.

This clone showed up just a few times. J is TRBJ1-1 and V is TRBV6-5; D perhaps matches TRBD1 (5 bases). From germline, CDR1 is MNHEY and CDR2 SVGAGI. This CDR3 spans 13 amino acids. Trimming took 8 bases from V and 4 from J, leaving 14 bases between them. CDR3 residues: CASQRDGSTEAFF. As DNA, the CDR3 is TGTGCCAGCCAAAGGGACGGATCCACTGAAGCTTTCTTT.

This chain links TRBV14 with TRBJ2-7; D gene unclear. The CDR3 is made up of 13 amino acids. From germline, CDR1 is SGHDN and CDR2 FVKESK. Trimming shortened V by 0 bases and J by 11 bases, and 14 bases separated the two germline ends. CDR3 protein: CASSQDQLTIEYF. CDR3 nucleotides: TGTGCCAGCAGCCAAGATCAGCTGACAATCGAGTACTTC.

In nucleotides, the CDR3 is TGTGCCAGCAGCTTAGGGCGGGAGGCCTCCCACGCCCAGTACTTC. It specifies CASSLGREASHAQYF. The chain recombines TRBV11-3 with TRBJ2-5, with 8 bases matching TRBD2. The V segment lost 1 base and the J segment 9 bases; nucleotides outside the gene matches: 10. The CDR3 is made up of 15 amino acids. Looked up from germline, CDR1 is SGHNT and CDR2 is YENEEA.

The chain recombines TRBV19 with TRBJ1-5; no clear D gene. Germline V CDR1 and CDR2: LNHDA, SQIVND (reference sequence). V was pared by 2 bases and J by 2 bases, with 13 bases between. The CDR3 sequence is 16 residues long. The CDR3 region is CASSIRAAAGNQPQHF. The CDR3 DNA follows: TGTGCCAGTAGTATACGGGCAGCCGCGGGCAATCAGCCCCAGCATTTT.

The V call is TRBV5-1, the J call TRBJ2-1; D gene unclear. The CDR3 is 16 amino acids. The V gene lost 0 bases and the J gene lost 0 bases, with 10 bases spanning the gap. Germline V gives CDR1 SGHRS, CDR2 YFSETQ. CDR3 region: CASSLGLVSSYNEQFF. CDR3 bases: TGCGCCAGCAGCTTGGGGCTAGTGAGCTCCTACAATGAGCAGTTCTTC.

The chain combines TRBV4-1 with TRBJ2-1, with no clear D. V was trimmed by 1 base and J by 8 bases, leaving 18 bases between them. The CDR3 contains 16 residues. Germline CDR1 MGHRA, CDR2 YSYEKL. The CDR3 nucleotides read TGCGCCAGCAGCCAAGCCTCCGGGCAAGCCGTGTATGAGCAGTTCTTC. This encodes CASSQASGQAVYEQFF.

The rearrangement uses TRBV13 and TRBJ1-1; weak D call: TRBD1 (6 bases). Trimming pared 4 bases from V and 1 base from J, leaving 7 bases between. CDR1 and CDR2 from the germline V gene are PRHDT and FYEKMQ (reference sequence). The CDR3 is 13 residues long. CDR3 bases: TGTGCCAGCAGCTCCAGGGGGAACACTGAAGCTTTCTTT. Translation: CASSSRGNTEAFF.

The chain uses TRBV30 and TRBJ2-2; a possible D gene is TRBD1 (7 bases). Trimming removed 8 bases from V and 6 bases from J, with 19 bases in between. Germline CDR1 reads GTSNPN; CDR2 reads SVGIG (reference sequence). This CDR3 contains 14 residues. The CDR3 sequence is CARGHQGGPGELFF. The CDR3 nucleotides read TGTGCCCGGGGCCACCAGGGGGGACCCGGGGAGCTGTTTTTT.

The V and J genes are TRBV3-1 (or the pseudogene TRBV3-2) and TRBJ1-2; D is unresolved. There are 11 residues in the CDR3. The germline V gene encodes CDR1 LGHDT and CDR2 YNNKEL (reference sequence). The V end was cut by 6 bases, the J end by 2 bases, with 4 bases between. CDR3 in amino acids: CASRQNYGYTF. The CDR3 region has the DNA TGTGCCAGCAGACAGAACTATGGCTACACCTTC.

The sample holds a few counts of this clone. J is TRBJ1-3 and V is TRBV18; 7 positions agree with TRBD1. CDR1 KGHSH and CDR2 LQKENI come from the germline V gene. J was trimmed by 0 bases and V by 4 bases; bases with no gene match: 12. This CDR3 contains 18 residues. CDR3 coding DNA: TGTGCCAGCTCACGTACTCGGGACAGCGAGGCCTCTGGAAACACCATATATTTT. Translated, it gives CASSRTRDSEASGNTIYF.

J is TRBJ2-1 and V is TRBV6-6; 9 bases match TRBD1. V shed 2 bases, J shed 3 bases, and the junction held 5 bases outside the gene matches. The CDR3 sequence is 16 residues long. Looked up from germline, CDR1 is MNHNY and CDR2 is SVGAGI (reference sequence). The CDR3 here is CASSYHGQGNYNEQFF. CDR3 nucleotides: TGTGCCAGCAGTTACCATGGACAGGGGAACTACAATGAGCAGTTCTTC.

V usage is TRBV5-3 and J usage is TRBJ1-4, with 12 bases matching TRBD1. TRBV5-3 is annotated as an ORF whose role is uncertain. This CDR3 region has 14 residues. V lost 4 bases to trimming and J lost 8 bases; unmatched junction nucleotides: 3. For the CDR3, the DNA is TGTGCCAGAAGCGGGGGACAGGGGGCCGAAAAACTGTTTTTT. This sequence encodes CARSGGQGAEKLFF.

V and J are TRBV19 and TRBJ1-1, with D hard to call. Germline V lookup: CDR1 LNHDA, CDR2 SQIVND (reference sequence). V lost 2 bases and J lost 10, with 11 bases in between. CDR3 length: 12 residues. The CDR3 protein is CASSIYGSGAFF. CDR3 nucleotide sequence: TGTGCCAGTAGTATATATGGGTCCGGAGCTTTCTTT. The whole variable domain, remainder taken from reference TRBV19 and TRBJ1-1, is DGGITQSPKYLFRKEGQNVTLSCEQNLNHDAMYWYRQDPGQGLRLIYYSQIVNDFQKGDIAEGYSVSREKKESFPLTVTSAQKNPTAFYLCASSIYGSGAFFGQGTRLTVV.

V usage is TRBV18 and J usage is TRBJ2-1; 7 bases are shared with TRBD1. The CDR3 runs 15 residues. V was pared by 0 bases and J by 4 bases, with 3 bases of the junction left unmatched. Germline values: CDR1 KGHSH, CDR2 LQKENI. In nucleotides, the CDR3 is TGTGCCAGCTCACCACCTGGGACAGCTTACAATGAGCAGTTCTTC. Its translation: CASSPPGTAYNEQFF.